One T cell receptor (beta chain) is described in this entry. This sample is drawn from a study of CD8+CD57+ T cells in acquired aplastic anemia. V lost 1 base and J lost 4, with 8 bases in between. The CDR3 contains 13 residues. Germline values: CDR1 DFQATT, CDR2 SNEGSKA (reference sequence). Patients sequenced had flow cytometry evidence of CD8+CD57+ cell expansion. The use of genomic DNA as template underpinned the TCR beta VDJ and CDR3 profiling. TCRdb reanalysed the reads using MiXCR and keeps one entry per CDR3 protein. The sample yields about 41,000 distinct CDR3 sequences, under 80% seen once. Sequenced: sorted CD4+, CD8+, or CD8+CD57+ T cells (not recorded which) from PBMCs. The clonotype comes from a human donor with aplastic anemia. The V and J genes are TRBV20-1 and TRBJ1-5; D perhaps matches TRBD1 (5 bases). The CDR3, as DNA: TGCAGTGCTAGAGGGGGGGGTAATCAGCCCCAGCATTTT. It yields the protein CSARGGGNQPQHF.